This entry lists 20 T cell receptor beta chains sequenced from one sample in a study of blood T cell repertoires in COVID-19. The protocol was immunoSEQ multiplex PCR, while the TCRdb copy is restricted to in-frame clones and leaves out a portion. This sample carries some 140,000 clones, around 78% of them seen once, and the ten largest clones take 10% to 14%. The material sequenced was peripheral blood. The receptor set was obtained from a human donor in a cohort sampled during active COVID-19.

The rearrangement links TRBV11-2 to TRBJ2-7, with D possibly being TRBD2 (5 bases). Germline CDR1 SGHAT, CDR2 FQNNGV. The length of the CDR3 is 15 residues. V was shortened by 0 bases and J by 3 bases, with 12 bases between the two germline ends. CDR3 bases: TGTGCCAGCAGCTTAGATCCTGGCGAGGGCTACGAGCAGTACTTC. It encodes CASSLDPGEGYEQYF.

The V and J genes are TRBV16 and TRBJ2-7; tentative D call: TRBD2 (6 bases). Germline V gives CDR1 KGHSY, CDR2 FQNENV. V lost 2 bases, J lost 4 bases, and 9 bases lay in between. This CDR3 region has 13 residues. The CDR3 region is CASSQGRGYEQYF. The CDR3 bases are TGTGCCAGCAGCCAAGGACGGGGGTACGAGCAGTACTTC.

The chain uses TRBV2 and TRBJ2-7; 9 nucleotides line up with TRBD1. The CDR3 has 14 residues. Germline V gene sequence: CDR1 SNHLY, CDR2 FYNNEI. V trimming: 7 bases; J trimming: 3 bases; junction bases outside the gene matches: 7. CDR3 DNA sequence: TGTGCCAGCACCACAGGGACAGGGAGCTACGAGCAGTACTTC. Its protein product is CASTTGTGSYEQYF.

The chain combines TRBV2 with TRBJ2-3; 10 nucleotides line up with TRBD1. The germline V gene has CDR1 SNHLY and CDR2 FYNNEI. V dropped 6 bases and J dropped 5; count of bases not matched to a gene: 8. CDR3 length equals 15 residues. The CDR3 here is CASSADRGQLDTQYF. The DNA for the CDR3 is TGTGCCAGCAGCGCTGACAGGGGGCAACTAGATACGCAGTATTTT. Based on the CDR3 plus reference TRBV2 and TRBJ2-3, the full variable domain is EPEVTQTPSHQVTQMGQEVILRCVPISNHLYFYWYRQILGQKVEFLVSFYNNEISEKSEIFDDQFSVERPDGSNFTLKIRSTKLEDSAMYFCASSADRGQLDTQYFGPGTRLTVL.

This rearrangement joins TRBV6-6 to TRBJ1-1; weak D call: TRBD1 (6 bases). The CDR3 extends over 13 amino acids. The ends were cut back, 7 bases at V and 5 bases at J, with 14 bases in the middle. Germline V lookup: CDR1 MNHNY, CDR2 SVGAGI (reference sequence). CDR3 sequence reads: CASKDQGRTEAFF. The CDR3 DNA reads TGTGCCAGCAAAGATCAGGGGCGGACTGAAGCTTTCTTT.

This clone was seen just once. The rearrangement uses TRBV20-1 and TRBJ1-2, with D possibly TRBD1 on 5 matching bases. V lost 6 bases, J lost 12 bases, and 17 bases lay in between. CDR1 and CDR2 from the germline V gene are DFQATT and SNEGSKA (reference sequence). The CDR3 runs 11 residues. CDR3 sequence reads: CSAPGDGYDTF. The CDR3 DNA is TGCAGTGCACCGGGGGACGGGTATGACACCTTC.

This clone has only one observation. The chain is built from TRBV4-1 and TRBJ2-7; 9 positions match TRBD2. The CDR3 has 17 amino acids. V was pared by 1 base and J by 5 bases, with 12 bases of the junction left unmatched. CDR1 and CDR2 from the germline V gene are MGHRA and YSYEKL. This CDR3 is CASSQGGARGGRNEQYF. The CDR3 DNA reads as TGCGCCAGCAGCCAAGGGGGAGCGCGGGGGGGCCGCAACGAGCAGTACTTC.

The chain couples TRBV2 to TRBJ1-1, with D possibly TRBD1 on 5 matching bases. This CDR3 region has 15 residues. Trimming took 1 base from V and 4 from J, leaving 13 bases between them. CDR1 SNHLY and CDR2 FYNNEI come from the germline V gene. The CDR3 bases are TGTGCCAGCAGTGAAGATCTCCAGGGAGGCACTGAAGCTTTCTTT. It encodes CASSEDLQGGTEAFF.

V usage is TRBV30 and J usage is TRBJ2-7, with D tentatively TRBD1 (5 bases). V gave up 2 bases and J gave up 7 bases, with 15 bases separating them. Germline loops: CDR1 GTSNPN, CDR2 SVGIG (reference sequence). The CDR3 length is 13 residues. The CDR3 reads CAWSRAGAWEQYF. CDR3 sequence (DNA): TGTGCCTGGAGTAGGGCTGGGGCATGGGAGCAGTACTTC.

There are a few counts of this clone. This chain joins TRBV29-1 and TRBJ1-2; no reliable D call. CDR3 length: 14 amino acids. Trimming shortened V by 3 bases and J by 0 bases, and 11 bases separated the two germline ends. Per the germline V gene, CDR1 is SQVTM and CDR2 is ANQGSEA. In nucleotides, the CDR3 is TGCAGCGTTGAGCGGTCACAATCTAACTATGGCTACACCTTC. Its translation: CSVERSQSNYGYTF.

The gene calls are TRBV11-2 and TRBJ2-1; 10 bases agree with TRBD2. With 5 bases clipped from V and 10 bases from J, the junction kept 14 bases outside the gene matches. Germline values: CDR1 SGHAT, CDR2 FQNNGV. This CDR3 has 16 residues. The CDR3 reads CASSALTAGGPREQFF. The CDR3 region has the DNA TGTGCCAGCAGCGCGCTGACAGCGGGGGGGCCCCGGGAGCAGTTCTTC.

CDR3 sequence: CASSSSPTGQAFF. For the CDR3, the DNA is TGTGCCAGCAGTTCCAGCCCCACAGGGCAAGCTTTCTTT. The chain couples TRBV9 to TRBJ1-1, with TRBD1 as a possible D gene (6 bases). The V end was cut by 5 bases, the J end by 9 bases, with 17 bases between. CDR3 length: 13 residues. Germline assignment: CDR1 SGDLS and CDR2 YYNGEE.

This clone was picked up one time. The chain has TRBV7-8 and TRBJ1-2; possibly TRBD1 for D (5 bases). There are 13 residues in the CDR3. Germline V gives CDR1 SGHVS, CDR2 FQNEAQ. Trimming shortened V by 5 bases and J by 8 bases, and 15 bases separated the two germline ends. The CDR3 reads CASSLQGRRGYTF. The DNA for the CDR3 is TGTGCCAGCAGCCTTCAGGGAAGGCGAGGCTACACCTTC. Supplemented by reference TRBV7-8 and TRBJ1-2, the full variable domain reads GAGVSQSPRYKVAKRGQDVALRCDPISGHVSLFWYQQALGQGPEFLTYFQNEAQLDKSGLPSDRFFAERPEGSVSTLKIQRTQQEDSAVYLCASSLQGRRGYTFGSGTRLTVV.

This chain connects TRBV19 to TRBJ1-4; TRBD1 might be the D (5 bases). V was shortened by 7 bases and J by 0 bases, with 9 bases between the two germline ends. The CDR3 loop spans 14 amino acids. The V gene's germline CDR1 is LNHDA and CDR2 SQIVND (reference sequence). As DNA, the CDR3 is TGTGCCAGTAAGGACAACCCAACTAATGAAAAACTGTTTTTT. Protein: CASKDNPTNEKLFF.

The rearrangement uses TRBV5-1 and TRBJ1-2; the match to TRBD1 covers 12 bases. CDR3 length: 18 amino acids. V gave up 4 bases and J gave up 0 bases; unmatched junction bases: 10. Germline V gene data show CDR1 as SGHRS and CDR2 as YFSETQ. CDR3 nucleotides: TGCGCCAGCAGCGCCTACCGGGACAGGGGGCATTCTAACTATGGCTACACCTTC. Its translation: CASSAYRDRGHSNYGYTF.

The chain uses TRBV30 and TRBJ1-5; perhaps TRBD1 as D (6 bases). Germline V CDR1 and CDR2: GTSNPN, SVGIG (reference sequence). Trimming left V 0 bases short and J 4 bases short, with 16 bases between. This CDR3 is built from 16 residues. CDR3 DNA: TGTGCCTGGAGTGTACTTAGGGGGTTGGAAAATCAGCCCCAGCATTTT. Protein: CAWSVLRGLENQPQHF.

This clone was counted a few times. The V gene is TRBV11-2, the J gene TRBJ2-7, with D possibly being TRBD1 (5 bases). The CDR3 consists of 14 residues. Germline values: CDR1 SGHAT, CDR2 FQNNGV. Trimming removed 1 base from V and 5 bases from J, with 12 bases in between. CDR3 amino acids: CASSLGTTGNEQYF. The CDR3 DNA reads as TGTGCCAGCAGCTTAGGGACAACGGGCAACGAGCAGTACTTC.

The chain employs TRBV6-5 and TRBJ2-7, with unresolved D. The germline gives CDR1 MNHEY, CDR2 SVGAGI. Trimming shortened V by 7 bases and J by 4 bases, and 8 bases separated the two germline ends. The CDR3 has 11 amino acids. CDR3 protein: CASTDGYEQYF. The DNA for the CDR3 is TGTGCCAGCACAGACGGGTACGAGCAGTACTTC.

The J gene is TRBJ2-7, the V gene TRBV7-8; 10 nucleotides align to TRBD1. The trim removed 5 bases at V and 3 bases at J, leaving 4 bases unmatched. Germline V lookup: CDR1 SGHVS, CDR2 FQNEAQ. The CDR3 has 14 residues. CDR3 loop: CASSHGTGVYEQYF. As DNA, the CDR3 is TGTGCCAGCAGCCACGGGACAGGGGTCTACGAGCAGTACTTC.

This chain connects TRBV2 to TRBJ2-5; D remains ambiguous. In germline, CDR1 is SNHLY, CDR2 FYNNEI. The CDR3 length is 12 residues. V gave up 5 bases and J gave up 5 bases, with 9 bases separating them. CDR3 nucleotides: TGTGCCAGCAGTCCCGATCGGGAGACCCAGTACTTC. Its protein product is CASSPDRETQYF.